This is a list of T cell receptor beta chains from one sample in a study of tumor-infiltrating lymphocytes in oesophageal squamous cell carcinoma. TCRdb fed the PCR reads into MiXCR, producing one record per CDR3 protein. The sample holds under 15,000 distinct CDR3 sequences, 55% to 60% seen once. Sample: esophageal tumor tissue. These receptors all stem from a female donor with esophageal squamous cell carcinoma. CDR3s include the opening cysteine and the closing phenylalanine or tryptophan. Only some rows state a clone size, as once, few, many or a class for expanded clones.

.,TRBV28,CASSNGGVIYTF
.,TRBV6-1,CASTRDRGAYEQYF
many,TRBV5-6,CASSSELFAGGLQYF
.,TRBV7-2,CASSAHSGRNTGELFF
.,TRBV7-2,CASSLEASGTYYGYTF
.,TRBV7-6,CASSPDLPHTDTQYF
few,TRBV7-2,CASSPGLDGYEQYF
.,TRBV24-1,CATSEGTGPYNEQFF
medium-sized,TRBV6-1,CASGAPSTDTQYF
.,TRBV20-1,CSAHWGGGDHSNQPQHF
.,TRBV7-2,CASSRGLAGNEQFF
.,TRBV7-6,CASSPRGSGRSDNEQFF
many,TRBV2,CASNGGGNEQFF
many,TRBV19,CASSIYPIPGTGRDQPQHF
.,TRBV11-3,CASSLSIWGETKYNEQFF
once,TRBV7-3,CASSLRRGGLNEQFF
few,TRBV7-6,CASSTRLAGAADTQYF
.,TRBV7-2,CASSLGDWQRYF
.,TRBV28,CASKGQGGEQFF
few,TRBV7-9,CASSQTGDQLREQYF
.,TRBV6-5,CASSAEMGLGTDTQYF
many,TRBV5-1,CASSSGAWEQYF
medium-sized,TRBV12-3/TRBV12-4,CASSSGTRRGTDTQYF